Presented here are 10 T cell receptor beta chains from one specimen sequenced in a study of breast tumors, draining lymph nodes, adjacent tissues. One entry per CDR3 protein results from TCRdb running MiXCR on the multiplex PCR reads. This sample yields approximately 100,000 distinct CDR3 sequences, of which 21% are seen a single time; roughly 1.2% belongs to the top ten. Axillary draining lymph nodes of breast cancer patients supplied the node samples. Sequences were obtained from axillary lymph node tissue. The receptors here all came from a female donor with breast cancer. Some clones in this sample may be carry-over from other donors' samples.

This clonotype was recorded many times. CDR3 amino acids: CASSPGGGWVETQYF. In DNA, the CDR3 is TGTGCCAGCAGCCCCGGGGGGGGCTGGGTTGAGACCCAGTACTTC. The chain has TRBV7-9 and TRBJ2-5, with TRBD2 matching 8 bases. V was clipped by 5 bases and J by 5 bases; unmatched bases: 10. The CDR3 extends over 15 amino acids. From germline, CDR1 is SEHNR and CDR2 FQNEAQ (reference sequence).

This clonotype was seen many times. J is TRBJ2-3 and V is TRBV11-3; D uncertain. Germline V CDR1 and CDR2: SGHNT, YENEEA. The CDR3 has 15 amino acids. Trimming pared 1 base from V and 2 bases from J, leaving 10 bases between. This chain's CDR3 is CASSLGSNPTDTQYF. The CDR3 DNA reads TGTGCCAGCAGCTTAGGTAGCAATCCCACAGATACGCAGTATTTT.

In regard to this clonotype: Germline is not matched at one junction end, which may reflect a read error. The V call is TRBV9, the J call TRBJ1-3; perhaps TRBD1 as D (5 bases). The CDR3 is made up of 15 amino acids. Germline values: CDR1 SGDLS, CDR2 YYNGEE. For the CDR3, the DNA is TGTGCCAGCAGCGTAGATGGGGGTTCTGGAAGCACCATATATTTT. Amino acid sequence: CASSVDGGSGSTIYF.

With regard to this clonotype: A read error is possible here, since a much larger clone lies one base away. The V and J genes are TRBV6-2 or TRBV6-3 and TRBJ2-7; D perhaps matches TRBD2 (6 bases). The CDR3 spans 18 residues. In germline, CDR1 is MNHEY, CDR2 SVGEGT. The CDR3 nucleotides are TGTACCAGCCGTCGAAGATCGGGGGAACTGAAAAGCTCCTACGAGCAGTACTTC. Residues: CTSRRRSGELKSSYEQYF.

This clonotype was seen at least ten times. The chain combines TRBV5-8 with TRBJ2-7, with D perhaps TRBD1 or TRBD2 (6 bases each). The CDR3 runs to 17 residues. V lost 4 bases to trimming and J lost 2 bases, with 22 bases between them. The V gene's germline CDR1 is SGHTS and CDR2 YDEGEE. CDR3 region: CASSPKGGPISTYEQYF. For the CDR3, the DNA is TGTGCCAGCAGCCCGAAGGGGGGCCCGATCTCCACCTACGAGCAGTACTTC.

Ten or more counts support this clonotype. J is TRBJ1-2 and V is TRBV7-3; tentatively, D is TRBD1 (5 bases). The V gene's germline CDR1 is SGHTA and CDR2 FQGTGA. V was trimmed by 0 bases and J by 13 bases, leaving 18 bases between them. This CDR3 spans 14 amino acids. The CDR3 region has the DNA TGTGCCAGCAGCTTAACACCCCAGGGCCTGAGACCCACCTTC. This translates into CASSLTPQGLRPTF.

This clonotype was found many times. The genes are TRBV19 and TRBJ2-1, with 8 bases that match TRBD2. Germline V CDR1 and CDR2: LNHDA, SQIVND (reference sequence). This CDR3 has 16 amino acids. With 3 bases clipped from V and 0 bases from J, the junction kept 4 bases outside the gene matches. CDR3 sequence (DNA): TGTGCCAGTAGTATCAGCGGGGGAAGCTCCTACAATGAGCAGTTCTTC. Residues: CASSISGGSSYNEQFF.

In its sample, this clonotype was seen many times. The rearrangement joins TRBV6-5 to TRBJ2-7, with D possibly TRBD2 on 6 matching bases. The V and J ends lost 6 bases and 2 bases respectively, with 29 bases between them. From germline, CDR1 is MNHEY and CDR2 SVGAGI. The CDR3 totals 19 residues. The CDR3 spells CASRQIGGDSAKGTYEQYF. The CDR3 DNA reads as TGTGCCAGCAGGCAGATTGGCGGGGACTCCGCAAAGGGAACCTACGAGCAGTACTTC.

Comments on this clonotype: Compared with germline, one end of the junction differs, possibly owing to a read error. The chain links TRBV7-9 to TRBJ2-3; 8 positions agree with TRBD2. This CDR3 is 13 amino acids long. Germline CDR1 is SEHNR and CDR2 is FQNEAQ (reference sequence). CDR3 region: CASSLERGSTQYF. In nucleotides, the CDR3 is TGCGCCAGCAGCTTAGAGCGGGGGTCTACGCAGTATTTT.

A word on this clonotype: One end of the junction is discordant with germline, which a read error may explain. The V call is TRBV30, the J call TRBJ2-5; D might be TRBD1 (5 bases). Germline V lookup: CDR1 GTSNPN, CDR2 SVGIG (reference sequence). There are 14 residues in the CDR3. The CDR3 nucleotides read TGTGCCTGGAGTTGGGCAGGGATTCAAGGGACCCAGTACTTC. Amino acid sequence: CAWSWAGIQGTQYF.